The present entry profiles one T cell receptor beta chain with its context. Its target is unknown. The CDR3 sequence is 15 residues long. With V trimmed by 3 bases and J by 5 bases, 10 bases remained unmatched. CDR1 is SGDLS, CDR2 YYNGEE, per germline. Each replicate PCR on the sorted subsets used 150 to 200 ng DNA (around 31,000 T cell genomes). The protocol was immunoSEQ multiplex PCR, while the TCRdb copy is restricted to in-frame clones and leaves out a portion. The table records fewer than 850,000 clones, about 90% of them present only once. This specimen comes from a study of shared clonotypes between healthy human individuals. General study points: Only blood underwent sampling, and tissue repertoires likely differ.

The chain combines TRBV9 with TRBJ2-7, with 8 bases identical to TRBD1. This sequence originates from a man aged 18 to 29 in good health. Some clones in this sample may be carry-over from other donors' samples. The sequenced sample consisted of memory CD8+ T cells from PBMCs. Subset here: CD45RO+ cells pooled with CCR7-negative TemRA cells. In DNA form, the CDR3 reads TGTGCCAGCAGCGGAGGACAGGGTATCTACCACGAGCAGTACTTC. Its translation: CASSGGQGIYHEQYF.